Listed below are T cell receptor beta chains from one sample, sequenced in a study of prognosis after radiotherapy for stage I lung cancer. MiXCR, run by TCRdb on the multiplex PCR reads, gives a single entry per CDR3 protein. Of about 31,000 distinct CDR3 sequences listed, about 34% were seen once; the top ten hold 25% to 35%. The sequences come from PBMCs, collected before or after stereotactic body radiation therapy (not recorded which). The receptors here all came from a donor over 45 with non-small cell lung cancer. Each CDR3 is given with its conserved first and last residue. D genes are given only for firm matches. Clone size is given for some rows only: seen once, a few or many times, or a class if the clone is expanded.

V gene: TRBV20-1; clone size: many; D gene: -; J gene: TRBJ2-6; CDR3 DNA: TGCAGTGCTAGTGGGGGCTCCGGGGCCAACGTCCTGACTTTC; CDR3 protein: CSASGGSGANVLTF
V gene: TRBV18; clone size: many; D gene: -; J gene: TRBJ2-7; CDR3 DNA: TGTGCCAGCTCACCACTACAGGGATCCTACGAGCAGTACTTC; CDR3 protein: CASSPLQGSYEQYF
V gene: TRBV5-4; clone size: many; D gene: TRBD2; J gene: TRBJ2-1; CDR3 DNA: TGTGCCAGCAGCGAGAGGACTAGCGGGAGCTACAATGAGCAGTTCTTC; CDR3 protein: CASSERTSGSYNEQFF
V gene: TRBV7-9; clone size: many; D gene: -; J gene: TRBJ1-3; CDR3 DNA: TGTGCCAGCAGCCCCTCTCTTCGAAACACCATATATTTT; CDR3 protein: CASSPSLRNTIYF
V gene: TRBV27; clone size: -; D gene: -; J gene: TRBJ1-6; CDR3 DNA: TGTGCCAGCAGCTCAGGGGTTGGCAGCTCCTATAATTCACCCCTCCACTTT; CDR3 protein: CASSSGVGSSYNSPLHF
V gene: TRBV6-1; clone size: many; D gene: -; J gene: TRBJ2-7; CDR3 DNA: TGTGCCAGCAGCCGGTCGGGGGGCTTCTCCTACGAGCAGTACTTC; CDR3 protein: CASSRSGGFSYEQYF
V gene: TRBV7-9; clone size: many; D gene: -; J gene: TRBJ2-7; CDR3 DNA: TGTGCCAGCAGCTTAGCGACGGGCCCACACGAGCAGTACTTC; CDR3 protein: CASSLATGPHEQYF
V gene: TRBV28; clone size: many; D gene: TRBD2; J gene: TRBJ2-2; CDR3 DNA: TGTGCCAGCAGTTCTTTCCTAGCGGGGAACACCGGGGAGCTGTTTTTT; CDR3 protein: CASSSFLAGNTGELFF
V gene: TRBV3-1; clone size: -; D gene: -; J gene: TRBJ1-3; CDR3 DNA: TGTGCCAGCAGCCCCTCGGGGGGACAAACCTCTGGAAACACCATATATTTT; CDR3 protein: CASSPSGGQTSGNTIYF
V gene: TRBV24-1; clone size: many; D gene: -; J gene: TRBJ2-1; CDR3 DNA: TGTGCCACCGCGGGACTCGACAATGAGCAGTTCTTC; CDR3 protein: CATAGLDNEQFF
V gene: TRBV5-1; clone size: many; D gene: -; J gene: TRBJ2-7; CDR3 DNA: TGCGCCAGCAGCTTGGGGTGGACGGACTCCTACGAGCAGTACTTC; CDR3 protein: CASSLGWTDSYEQYF
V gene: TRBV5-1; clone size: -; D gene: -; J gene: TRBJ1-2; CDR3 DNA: TGCGCCACCTCCCGGGAGGAGGGACGAGTCTACACCTTC; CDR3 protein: CATSREEGRVYTF
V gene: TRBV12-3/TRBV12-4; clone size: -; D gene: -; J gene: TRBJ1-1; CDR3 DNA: TGTGCCAGCAGTCCCTCACAGTGTAGCACTGAAGCCTTCTTT; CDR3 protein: CASSPSQCSTEAFF
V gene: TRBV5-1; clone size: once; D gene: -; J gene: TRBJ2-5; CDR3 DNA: TGCGCCAGCAGCTTGTTGGGCGGCCACCAAGAGACCCAGTACTTC; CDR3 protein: CASSLLGGHQETQYF
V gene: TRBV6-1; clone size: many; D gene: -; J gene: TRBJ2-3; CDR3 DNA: TGTGCCAGCAGTCCCAGGACGGCTCCCTCGGCCGATACGCAGTATTTT; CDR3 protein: CASSPRTAPSADTQYF
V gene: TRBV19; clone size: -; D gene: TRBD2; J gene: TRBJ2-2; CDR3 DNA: TGTGCCAGTACTATGTGGGGGACTACCTGGGAGCTGTTTTTT; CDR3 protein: CASTMWGTTWELFF
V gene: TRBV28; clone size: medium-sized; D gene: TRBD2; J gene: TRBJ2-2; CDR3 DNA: TGTGCCAGCAGTTTATCCCACATCAGCGGGAGGGCCGCCGGGGAGCTGTTTTTT; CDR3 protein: CASSLSHISGRAAGELFF
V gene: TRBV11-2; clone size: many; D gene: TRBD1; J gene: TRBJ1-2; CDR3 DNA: TGTGCCAGCAGCTTAACGGGACAGGGGGGATATGGCTACACCTTC; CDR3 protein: CASSLTGQGGYGYTF
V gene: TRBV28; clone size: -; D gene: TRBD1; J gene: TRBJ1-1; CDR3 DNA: TGTGCCAGCAGTGGACAGGGGAGGGAGAACACTGAAGCTTTCTTT; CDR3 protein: CASSGQGRENTEAFF
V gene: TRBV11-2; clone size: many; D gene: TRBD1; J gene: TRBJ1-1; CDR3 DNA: TGTGCCAGCAGCAGACAGGGGGATCTGGGTACTGAAGCTTTCTTT; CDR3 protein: CASSRQGDLGTEAFF
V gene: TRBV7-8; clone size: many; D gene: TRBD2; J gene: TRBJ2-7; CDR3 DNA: TGTGCCAGCAGCCCGAGACTAGCGGGAGGGCCGACCTACGAGCAGTACTTC; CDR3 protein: CASSPRLAGGPTYEQYF
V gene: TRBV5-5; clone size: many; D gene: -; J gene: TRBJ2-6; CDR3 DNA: TGTGCCAGCAGCTTGGAGGGACCCCACTGGCCTGGGGCCAACGTCCTGACTTTC; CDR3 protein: CASSLEGPHWPGANVLTF
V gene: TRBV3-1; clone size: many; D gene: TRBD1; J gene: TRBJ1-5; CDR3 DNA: TGTGCCAGCAGCCAAGATATATCAGGGGGCCAGCCCCAGCATTTT; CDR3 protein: CASSQDISGGQPQHF
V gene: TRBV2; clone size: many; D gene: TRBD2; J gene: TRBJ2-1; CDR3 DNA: TGTGCCAGCAGTGAAGAGTCTAGCGGGAATGAGCAGTTCTTC; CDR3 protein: CASSEESSGNEQFF
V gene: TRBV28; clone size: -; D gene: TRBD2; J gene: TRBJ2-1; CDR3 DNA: TGTGCCAGCAGCCGCGCCGGTACTAGCGATTCCAATGAGCAGTTCTTC; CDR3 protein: CASSRAGTSDSNEQFF
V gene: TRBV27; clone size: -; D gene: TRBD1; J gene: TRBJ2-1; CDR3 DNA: TGTGCCAGCAGTTTATCGTTACAGGGGGGCAGTGAGCAGTTCTTC; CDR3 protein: CASSLSLQGGSEQFF
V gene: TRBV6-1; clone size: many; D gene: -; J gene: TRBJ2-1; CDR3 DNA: TGTGCCAGTTCCGGGCGGTACAATGAGCAGTTCTTC; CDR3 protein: CASSGRYNEQFF